This TCR beta chain stems from a study of blood T cell repertoires in COVID-19. Study-wide context: Samples of COVID-19 (acute and convalescent) were obtained from the United States, Italy and Spain. PBMCs, B-cell-depleted T cells, or T cells were the source of the cDNA or gDNA that made up the material.

In the original analysis: Nucleated cell number was recorded as an estimate derived from reference gene primer amplification. Data came from immunoSEQ multiplex PCR; TCRdb stores just in-frame clones and leaves some out. V, J and clone size derive from that table, while D and trimming were established from the DNA sequence. Among approximately 200,000 clones, 80% were seen once, and the ten largest hold around 7.4%. Across 24 US areas, participants ranged in age from about 18 to 90 years. Sequencing was carried out using PBMCs or T cells enriched from blood (not recorded which). This clonotype was sampled from a woman between 40 and 55 years old with acute COVID-19.

The CDR3 coding sequence is TGTGCCAGCAGCCCACAGGGAGGCAATCAGCCCCAGCATTTT. Its protein is CASSPQGGNQPQHF. The chain carries TRBV7-2 and TRBJ1-5; a possible D gene is TRBD1 (6 bases). Trimming pared 5 bases from V and 2 bases from J, leaving 10 bases between. Germline CDR1 and CDR2: SGHTA and FQGNSA. The CDR3 is 14 residues long.